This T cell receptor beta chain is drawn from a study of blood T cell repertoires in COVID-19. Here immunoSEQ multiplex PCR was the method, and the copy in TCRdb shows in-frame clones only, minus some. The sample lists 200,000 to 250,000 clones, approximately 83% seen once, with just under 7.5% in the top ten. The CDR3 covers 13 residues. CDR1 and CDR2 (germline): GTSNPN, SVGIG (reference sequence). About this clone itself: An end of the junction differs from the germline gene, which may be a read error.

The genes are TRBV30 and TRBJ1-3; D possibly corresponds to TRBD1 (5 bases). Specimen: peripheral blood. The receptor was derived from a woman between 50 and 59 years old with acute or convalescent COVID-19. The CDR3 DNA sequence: TGTACCTGGGGCAGGGCCTCTGGAAACACCATATATTTT. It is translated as CTWGRASGNTIYF.